One sample yielded the 20 T cell receptor beta chains listed below, sequenced in a study of blood T cell repertoires in COVID-19. The data were produced by immunoSEQ multiplex PCR, yet TCRdb's version contains in-frame clones alone and is incomplete. The table includes under 300,000 clones, around 90% detected once. The sequenced material came from peripheral blood. The source of these receptors is a woman in her forties who had recovered from COVID-19.

The chain combines TRBV27 with TRBJ1-5; 9 nucleotides match TRBD1. The CDR3 covers 14 residues. CDR1 is MNHEY and CDR2 is SMNVEV in the germline V gene (reference sequence). Trimming at V came to 6 bases and at J to 6 bases, leaving 6 bases not matched to a gene. The CDR3 DNA follows: TGTGCCAGCAGGGGCCCGGGACAGGGTCAGCCCCAGCATTTT. This translates into CASRGPGQGQPQHF.

The chain joins TRBV5-8 to TRBJ2-5; 10 bases fit TRBD2. In germline, CDR1 is SGHTS, CDR2 YDEGEE. The CDR3 length is 16 residues. V gave up 3 bases and J gave up 4 bases; unmatched junction bases: 9. This CDR3 is CASSSGEREGRETQYF. In DNA form, the CDR3 reads TGTGCCAGCAGCTCGGGGGAGCGGGAGGGGCGAGAGACCCAGTACTTC. The complete variable domain, with remaining parts taken from reference TRBV5-8 and TRBJ2-5, reads EAGVTQSPTHLIKTRGQQATLRCSPISGHTSVYWYQQALGLGLQFLLWYDEGEERNRGNFPPRFSGRQFPNYSSELNVNALELEDSALYLCASSSGEREGRETQYFGPGTRLLVL.

Note on this clone: Other DNA sequences of this sample code for an identical CDR3. Here the CDR3 DNA reads TGTGCCAGCAGCTCGGGGGGGAGCTCCTACGAGCAGTACTTC. Translation: CASSSGGSSYEQYF. The V and J genes are TRBV5-6 and TRBJ2-7; TRBD2 aligns across 8 bases. The V and J ends lost 3 bases and 0 bases, in that order; junction bases with no gene match: 2. CDR3 length equals 14 residues. Germline-derived CDR1 and CDR2 are SGHDT and YYEEEE.

V and J are TRBV3-1 (or the pseudogene TRBV3-2) and TRBJ2-3; 13 bases are shared with TRBD2. The germline V gene encodes CDR1 LGHDT and CDR2 YNNKEL (reference sequence). The CDR3 has 17 amino acids. Trimming removed 0 bases from V and 3 bases from J; junction bases left unmatched: 3. Here the CDR3 DNA reads TGTGCCAGCAGCCAAGAAGTACTAGCGGGAGGGACAGATACGCAGTATTTT. It codes for CASSQEVLAGGTDTQYF.

V and J are TRBV5-5 and TRBJ2-7; no clear D. Germline CDR1 SGHKS, CDR2 YYEKEE (reference sequence). V lost 2 bases to trimming and J lost 9 bases, with 9 bases between them. The CDR3 has 11 residues. In DNA form, the CDR3 reads TGTGCCAGCAGCTTAGAATTGCGGCAGTACTTC. Its protein product is CASSLELRQYF.

This clone occurred once. The chain employs TRBV4-1 and TRBJ1-5; the D gene is possibly TRBD1 (5 bases). This CDR3 contains 15 residues. Deletions cut 0 bases from V and 2 bases from J, with 8 bases between. Germline-derived CDR1 and CDR2 are MGHRA and YSYEKL. The CDR3: CASSQDWGGNQPQHF. The CDR3 DNA reads TGCGCCAGCAGCCAAGATTGGGGGGGCAATCAGCCCCAGCATTTT.

This clone was recorded a few times. The chain is built from TRBV6-5 and TRBJ2-1, with D possibly matching TRBD1 (6 bases). Trimming left V 6 bases short and J 8 bases short, with 20 bases between. From germline, CDR1 is MNHEY and CDR2 SVGAGI. The CDR3 spans 15 residues. The CDR3 DNA follows: TGTGCCAGCAGCCTCGGAAGGGGGATTGGAGATGAGCAGTTCTTC. Translating gives CASSLGRGIGDEQFF.

The chain joins TRBV18 to TRBJ2-5; D is possibly TRBD2 (6 bases). This CDR3 is 13 amino acids long. Trimming left V 6 bases short and J 4 bases short, with 12 bases between. Germline CDR1 reads KGHSH; CDR2 reads LQKENI. CDR3 coding DNA: TGTGCCAGCTCGCTCCGGGAGCTAGAGACCCAGTACTTC. This sequence encodes CASSLRELETQYF.

The chain has TRBV11-2 and TRBJ2-7; TRBD1 might be the D (5 bases). Trimming took off 4 bases at V and 6 bases at J, with 19 bases between the two ends. This CDR3 contains 15 residues. In germline, CDR1 is SGHAT, CDR2 FQNNGV. The CDR3 DNA sequence: TGTGCCAGCAGCTCCCAGGGCCCAGGGTCTTTCGAGCAGTACTTC. It yields the protein CASSSQGPGSFEQYF. The entire variable domain, with the rest obtained from reference TRBV11-2 and TRBJ2-7, is as follows: EAGVAQSPRYKIIEKRQSVAFWCNPISGHATLYWYQQILGQGPKLLIQFQNNGVVDDSQLPKDRFSAERLKGVDSTLKIQPAKLEDSAVYLCASSSQGPGSFEQYFGPGTRLTVT.

This CDR3 reads CASSPQTEYGYTF. The CDR3 coding sequence is TGTGCCAGCAGCCCCCAGACAGAATATGGCTACACCTTC. The chain is built from TRBV3-1 (or the pseudogene TRBV3-2) and TRBJ1-2; D may be TRBD1 (5 bases). The CDR3 has 13 residues. Between the trimmed V and J ends, which lost 4 bases and 5 bases, there was a span of 11 bases. Looked up from germline, CDR1 is LGHDT and CDR2 is YNNKEL (reference sequence).

J is TRBJ2-2 and V is TRBV12-3 or TRBV12-4; D is perhaps TRBD1 (6 bases). V lost 8 bases and J 2 bases, leaving 9 bases between the germline ends. This CDR3 is 13 amino acids long. CDR3 region: CASQGYNTGELFF. As DNA, the CDR3 is TGTGCCAGCCAGGGGTATAACACCGGGGAGCTGTTTTTT.

The rearrangement uses TRBV28 and TRBJ2-7; a possible D gene is TRBD2 (6 bases). V lost 7 bases, J lost 4 bases, and 17 bases lay in between. Looked up from germline, CDR1 is MDHEN and CDR2 is SYDVKM. This CDR3 has 14 residues. The CDR3 reads CASTQTRDGYEQYF. The CDR3 DNA sequence: TGTGCCAGCACCCAAACGCGGGACGGGTACGAGCAGTACTTC.

This sequence joins TRBV7-9 and TRBJ2-2; a weak D match, TRBD2 (6 bases). With 1 base removed from V and 2 bases from J, the gap between germline ends came to 14 bases. This CDR3 contains 17 residues. CDR1 SEHNR and CDR2 FQNEAQ come from the germline V gene (reference sequence). The CDR3 bases are TGTGCCAGCAGCTTAGGATTCTCGGGAGTTAACACCGGGGAGCTGTTTTTT. Protein sequence: CASSLGFSGVNTGELFF.

J is TRBJ2-3 and V is TRBV24-1, with a weak D call TRBD2 (5 bases). Germline lookup yields CDR1 KGHDR and CDR2 SFDVKD. This CDR3 spans 15 amino acids. V was trimmed by 2 bases and J by 3 bases, leaving 11 bases between them. In nucleotides, the CDR3 is TGTGCCACCAGTGATTCGAGGGAGTTGACAGATACGCAGTATTTT. It yields the protein CATSDSRELTDTQYF.

The chain has TRBV9 and TRBJ2-1, with TRBD2 matching 8 bases. V lost 4 bases and J lost 6; bases outside the gene matches: 3. Germline CDR1 reads SGDLS; CDR2 reads YYNGEE. The CDR3 has 13 residues. The CDR3 sequence is CASSSGTSNEQFF. The DNA for the CDR3 is TGTGCCAGCAGCTCCGGGACTAGCAATGAGCAGTTCTTC.

This chain links TRBV30 with TRBJ1-1, with 8 nucleotides matching TRBD1. The CDR3 runs 16 residues. CDR1 and CDR2 (germline): GTSNPN, SVGIG (reference sequence). With 3 bases clipped from V and 4 bases from J, the junction kept 13 bases outside the gene matches. The CDR3 region is CAWRGSGTGGSTEAFF. CDR3 in DNA: TGTGCCTGGAGAGGTAGCGGTACAGGGGGATCCACTGAAGCTTTCTTT.

This rearrangement joins TRBV2 to TRBJ1-5; 10 bases map to TRBD1. This CDR3 contains 17 residues. Looked up from germline, CDR1 is SNHLY and CDR2 is FYNNEI. V lost 6 bases to trimming and J lost 4 bases; unmatched junction nucleotides: 12. CDR3 residues: CASRGTGDFVGNQPQHF. The CDR3 DNA is TGTGCCAGCAGGGGGACAGGGGACTTCGTGGGGAATCAGCCCCAGCATTTT.

The rearrangement uses TRBV10-3 and TRBJ2-5; D might be TRBD1 (6 bases). Trimming stripped 6 bases from V and 4 bases from J, with 12 bases between. CDR1 and CDR2 (germline): ENHRY, SYGVKD. The CDR3 totals 13 residues. CDR3 sequence (DNA): TGTGCCATCAGGGCAGGGGCGGGAGAGACCCAGTACTTC. Translating it yields CAIRAGAGETQYF.

The rearrangement joins TRBV9 to TRBJ2-1; maybe TRBD1 (6 bases). This CDR3 has 15 amino acids. Trimming took off 0 bases at V and 6 bases at J, with 13 bases between the two ends. The germline V gene encodes CDR1 SGDLS and CDR2 YYNGEE. The CDR3 is CASSVAWGTPNEQFF. Here the CDR3 DNA reads TGTGCCAGCAGCGTAGCTTGGGGGACACCCAATGAGCAGTTCTTC.

The genes are TRBV12-3 or TRBV12-4 and TRBJ2-7; D not resolved. The CDR3 spans 13 residues. V gave up 2 bases and J gave up 0 bases, with 5 bases separating them. DNA for the CDR3: TGTGCCAGCAGTTTAAGTAGCTCCTACGAGCAGTACTTC. Its protein product is CASSLSSSYEQYF.